This T cell receptor (beta chain) was retrieved from a study of molecular identifiers for immune sequencing clone quantification. General study points: Among effectors, clones above 20 RNA copies held over 98% of molecules; among naive cells, under 1%.

Sorting was used to obtain naive CD8 T cells (CD8+CD4-CCR7+CD45RA+). Comments on this clonotype: Antigen: not known. This sequence may be a read error, since a much larger clone differs from it by one base.

Using its own MiXCR run on the PCR reads, TCRdb lists one record per CDR3 protein. The sample lists around 460,000 distinct CDR3 sequences; under 30% were seen once. The CDR3 contains 18 residues. Between the trimmed V and J ends, which lost 5 bases and 3 bases, there was a span of 24 bases. The clonotype comes from a human donor in good health. Some libraries in this study had Jurkat cell RNA spiked in. Sequenced material: naive CD8+ T cells from blood, with Jurkat cell RNA spiked in. The subset here: FACS-sorted CD8+CD4-CCR7+CD45RA+ naive T cells. The chain combines TRBV12-3 or TRBV12-4 with TRBJ2-3, with D possibly being TRBD1 (6 bases). The CDR3 region is CASSPGQGTMFKTDTQYF. The CDR3 DNA reads TGTGCCAGCAGTCCGGGGCAGGGGACAATGTTTAAGACAGATACGCAGTATTTT.